Listed here are 31 T cell receptor beta chains from one sample, sequenced in a study of lymphopenia after photon versus proton radiotherapy. TCRdb's table, derived via immunoSEQ multiplex PCR, lists solely in-frame clones and lacks some. The data show fewer than 35,000 clones, nearly 90% seen once. Sequences were derived from peripheral blood, sampled from a patient treated with proton-based radiotherapy. Every receptor here comes from a woman in her seventies with pancreatic cancer. Some clones in this sample may be carry-over from other donors' samples.

The J gene is TRBJ2-6, the V gene TRBV5-1, with D possibly TRBD1 on 7 matching bases. With 0 bases removed from V and 4 bases from J, the gap between germline ends came to 11 bases. The length of the CDR3 is 16 residues. Germline V gene data show CDR1 as SGHRS and CDR2 as YFSETQ. CDR3 DNA sequence: TGCGCCAGCAGCTTGGCAGGGGGGTACGGGGCCAACGTCCTGACTTTC. Translated: CASSLAGGYGANVLTF.

This clone is a singleton in its sample. J is TRBJ1-5 and V is TRBV6-1; D is uncertain. CDR3 length: 12 residues. Per germline, CDR1 MNHNS and CDR2 SASEGT. The ends were cut back, 7 bases at V and 6 bases at J, with 10 bases in the middle. In DNA form, the CDR3 reads TGTGCCAGCACCCAGATGTCTCAGCCCCAGCATTTT. Translated: CASTQMSQPQHF.

This chain joins TRBV11-3 and TRBJ2-7; 8 nucleotides line up with TRBD2. Germline lookup yields CDR1 SGHNT and CDR2 YENEEA. The CDR3 spans 15 residues. V dropped 4 bases and J dropped 3; count of bases not matched to a gene: 8. For the CDR3, the DNA is TGTGCCAGCAGCTCCCTCGGGACTAGAATCTACGAGCAGTACTTC. Its protein is CASSSLGTRIYEQYF.

The V call is TRBV6-1, the J call TRBJ1-2; TRBD1 might be the D (5 bases). The germline V and J ends were trimmed by 6 bases and 5 bases, with 10 bases remaining between them. The CDR3 totals 12 residues. Looked up from germline, CDR1 is MNHNS and CDR2 is SASEGT. CDR3 residues: CASRVSGYGYTF. CDR3 bases: TGTGCCAGCAGAGTCTCAGGGTATGGCTACACCTTC.

The chain joins TRBV4-2 to TRBJ2-7; D unresolved. Per the germline V gene, CDR1 is LGHNA and CDR2 is YNFKEQ. V shed 0 bases and J shed 1 base, with 13 bases lying between them. The CDR3 is 16 amino acids. This CDR3 reads CASSQDWAEVSYEQYF. The CDR3 region has the DNA TGTGCCAGCAGCCAAGATTGGGCGGAAGTTTCCTACGAGCAGTACTTC.

The chain links TRBV11-2 to TRBJ2-7; 7 bases line up with TRBD1. Germline-derived CDR1 and CDR2 are SGHAT and FQNNGV. The junction had 4 bases not matched to a gene; V was cut back by 0 bases and J by 2 bases. This CDR3 has 15 amino acids. The CDR3 is CASSLDPTGAYEQYF. In nucleotides, the CDR3 is TGTGCCAGCAGCTTAGACCCTACAGGGGCCTACGAGCAGTACTTC.

The gene calls are TRBV18 and TRBJ2-2; D gene uncertain. V lost 5 bases, J lost 0 bases, and 7 bases lay in between. The germline CDR1 and CDR2 sequences are KGHSH and LQKENI. The CDR3 is 14 amino acids. As DNA, the CDR3 is TGTGCCAGCTCAGAGGTTTCGAACACCGGGGAGCTGTTTTTT. Protein: CASSEVSNTGELFF.

Remarks on this clone: One end of the junction does not line up with germline, which may come from a read error. The chain carries TRBV10-2 and TRBJ2-7; 10 positions agree with TRBD2. From germline, CDR1 is WSHSY and CDR2 SAAADI. This CDR3 has 11 residues. Here the CDR3 reads CAILAGDEQYF. Here the CDR3 DNA reads TGTGCCATTCTAGCGGGAGACGAGCAGTACTTC.

The chain uses TRBV6-5 and TRBJ1-4, with TRBD1 identical over 10 bases. Trimming removed 2 bases from V and 8 bases from J; junction bases left unmatched: 5. Germline V gene sequence: CDR1 MNHEY, CDR2 SVGAGI. The CDR3 spans 15 residues. The CDR3 sequence: CASSYRGTGVEKLFF. In DNA form, the CDR3 reads TGTGCCAGCAGTTACCGGGGGACAGGGGTCGAAAAACTGTTTTTT.

V usage is TRBV4-3 and J usage is TRBJ2-5; possibly TRBD1 or TRBD2 for D (5 bases each). CDR1 and CDR2 from the germline V gene are LGHNA and YSLEER. This CDR3 has 13 amino acids. V dropped 1 base and J dropped 7 bases, with 10 bases sitting between them. The CDR3 is CASSQAERGTQYF. The CDR3 DNA reads TGCGCCAGCAGCCAAGCCGAGAGGGGGACCCAGTACTTC.

The genes are TRBV29-1 and TRBJ1-1, with TRBD1 identical over 7 bases. CDR3 size: 13 residues. V was clipped by 8 bases and J by 0 bases; unmatched bases: 6. Germline V gene lookup returns CDR1 SQVTM and CDR2 ANQGSEA. CDR3 sequence reads: CSYSTGMNTEAFF. As DNA, the CDR3 is TGCAGCTATTCGACAGGGATGAACACTGAAGCTTTCTTT.

This clone showed up just a few times. The chain joins TRBV5-5 to TRBJ1-1, with no clear D. This CDR3 has 13 residues. Per germline, CDR1 SGHKS and CDR2 YYEKEE (reference sequence). V gave up 5 bases and J gave up 8 bases, with 16 bases separating them. The CDR3: CASSFMDGAEAFF. The CDR3 DNA is TGTGCCAGCAGTTTCATGGACGGAGCAGAAGCTTTCTTT. The whole variable domain, filled in from reference TRBV5-5 and TRBJ1-1, reads DAGVTQSPTHLIKTRGQQVTLRCSPISGHKSVSWYQQVLGQGPQFIFQYYEKEERGRGNFPDRFSARQFPNYSSELNVNALLLGDSALYLCASSFMDGAEAFFGQGTRLTVV.

The chain couples TRBV4-2 to TRBJ1-1; TRBD1 matches 9 bases. The CDR3 extends over 16 amino acids. J lost 1 base, V lost 2 bases, and 5 bases had no gene match. Per germline, CDR1 LGHNA and CDR2 YNFKEQ. CDR3 sequence reads: CASSQSAGQGNTEAFF. CDR3 bases: TGTGCCAGCAGCCAAAGCGCGGGACAGGGGAACACTGAAGCTTTCTTT.

This clone is medium-sized (0.01 to 0.1%) by share. The V call is TRBV29-1, the J call TRBJ2-7, with TRBD2 identical over 7 bases. V lost 1 base and J lost 8; bases outside the gene matches: 11. The CDR3 is made up of 14 amino acids. The V gene's germline CDR1 is SQVTM and CDR2 ANQGSEA. The CDR3 nucleotides are TGCAGCGTTGAAGGACTAGCCGGGGGAGTCAAGCAGTACTTC. Residues: CSVEGLAGGVKQYF.

The chain couples TRBV14 to TRBJ2-7; tentative D call: TRBD2 (6 bases). Trimming removed 1 base at V and 6 bases at J, with 13 bases between. The germline V gene has CDR1 SGHDN and CDR2 FVKESK. CDR3 length: 14 residues. CDR3 protein: CASSQVPGSGEQYF. The CDR3 DNA is TGTGCCAGCAGCCAAGTCCCCGGGAGTGGCGAGCAGTACTTC.

A single count supports this clone. The chain joins TRBV21-1 to TRBJ2-6; the table's D gene call, TRBD1, was not cross checked with the DNA. TRBV21-1 is given as a pseudogene. The CDR3 extends over 18 amino acids. The CDR3 loop reads CASSKEREGACGANVLTF. The CDR3 DNA reads as TGTGCCAGCAGCAAAGAGCGAGAGGGGGCGTGTGGGGCCAACGTCCTGACTTTC.

This clone was seen just once. This chain uses TRBV30 with TRBJ1-1, with D maybe TRBD1 (5 bases). The ends were cut back, 4 bases at V and 4 bases at J, with 10 bases in the middle. Germline lookup yields CDR1 GTSNPN and CDR2 SVGIG (reference sequence). The CDR3 loop spans 12 amino acids. The CDR3 DNA follows: TGTGCCTGGAATATGGGGGGCACTGAAGCTTTCTTT. It codes for CAWNMGGTEAFF.

This clone was observed a handful of times. The chain combines TRBV29-1 with TRBJ2-5; TRBD2 matches at 9 bases. CDR3 length equals 14 residues. With 3 bases clipped from V and 4 bases from J, the junction kept 6 bases outside the gene matches. From germline, CDR1 is SQVTM and CDR2 ANQGSEA. The CDR3 loop reads CSVDRAGGGETQYF. CDR3 coding DNA: TGCAGCGTTGATAGGGCGGGAGGGGGAGAGACCCAGTACTTC.

This clone appeared a single time. The rearrangement links TRBV7-6 to TRBJ1-4; the D is unclear. V was shortened by 5 bases and J by 7 bases, with 11 bases between the two germline ends. The germline CDR1 and CDR2 sequences are SGHVS and FNYEAQ. CDR3 length: 13 residues. This CDR3 is CASSQAGPEKLFF. CDR3 coding DNA: TGTGCCAGCAGCCAGGCCGGGCCTGAAAAACTGTTTTTT. The whole variable domain, filled in from reference TRBV7-6 and TRBJ1-4, reads GAGVSQSPRYKVTKRGQDVALRCDPISGHVSLYWYRQALGQGPEFLTYFNYEAQQDKSGLPNDRFSAERPEGSISTLTIQRTEQRDSAMYRCASSQAGPEKLFFGSGTQLSVL.

The rearrangement links TRBV29-1 to TRBJ2-1; weak D call: TRBD2 (5 bases). Germline CDR1 SQVTM, CDR2 ANQGSEA. This CDR3 comprises 15 residues. Trimming stripped 0 bases from V and 1 base from J, with 10 bases between. The CDR3 nucleotides read TGCAGCGTTGAAGAGTGGAGCGGTTCCTACAATGAGCAGTTCTTC. This gives the protein CSVEEWSGSYNEQFF.

This chain joins TRBV10-2 and TRBJ1-5, with D unresolved. Germline V gives CDR1 WSHSY, CDR2 SAAADI. Trimming shortened V by 2 bases and J by 5 bases, and 16 bases separated the two germline ends. The CDR3 loop spans 16 amino acids. For the CDR3, the DNA is TGCGCCAGCAGTGAGGGGCTAGGGTTTGGTGATCAGCCCCAGCATTTT. Its protein product is CASSEGLGFGDQPQHF.

J is TRBJ1-4 and V is TRBV9, with D perhaps TRBD1 (5 bases). The V gene lost 0 bases and the J gene lost 7 bases, with 16 bases spanning the gap. The germline gives CDR1 SGDLS, CDR2 YYNGEE. This CDR3 spans 16 amino acids. The CDR3 protein is CASSVGTGGHGEKLFF. The CDR3 nucleotides are TGTGCCAGCAGCGTAGGCACGGGGGGTCACGGTGAAAAACTGTTTTTT.

The rearrangement joins TRBV5-4 to TRBJ2-2, with D hard to call. V was shortened by 4 bases and J by 2 bases, with 6 bases between the two germline ends. The CDR3 covers 13 residues. Per the germline V gene, CDR1 is SGHNT and CDR2 is YYREEE (reference sequence). The CDR3 protein is CASSASNTGELFF. CDR3 bases: TGTGCCAGCAGCGCCTCTAACACCGGGGAGCTGTTTTTT.

This chain joins TRBV7-8 and TRBJ1-1; TRBD1 agrees at 7 bases. Germline V gene lookup returns CDR1 SGHVS and CDR2 FQNEAQ. The length of the CDR3 is 15 residues. V trimming: 4 bases; J trimming: 2 bases; junction bases outside the gene matches: 7. The DNA of the CDR3 is TGTGCCAGCAGCTCGACGGACAGGCTCAACACTGAAGCTTTCTTT. This codes for CASSSTDRLNTEAFF.

CDR3: CASSISSVGTDTQYF. The CDR3 DNA is TGTGCCAGTAGTATATCCTCAGTTGGCACAGATACGCAGTATTTT. This rearrangement joins TRBV19 to TRBJ2-3; D remains unclear. Trimming took 2 bases from V and 1 from J, leaving 10 bases between them. The CDR3 runs to 15 residues. Germline V gene data show CDR1 as LNHDA and CDR2 as SQIVND (reference sequence).

This rearrangement joins TRBV7-6 to TRBJ1-3; 7 positions agree with TRBD1. Trimming took 5 bases from V and 4 from J; bases not matched to a gene: 2. The CDR3 is made up of 13 amino acids. Germline assignment: CDR1 SGHVS and CDR2 FNYEAQ. The CDR3 DNA sequence: TGTGCCAGCAGCCCAGGGGGGGGAAACACCATATATTTT. As protein: CASSPGGGNTIYF.

The chain joins TRBV29-1 to TRBJ2-1; unclear D gene. The germline V gene has CDR1 SQVTM and CDR2 ANQGSEA. The CDR3 runs to 12 residues. The V and J ends lost 3 bases and 10 bases respectively, with 13 bases between them. CDR3 DNA sequence: TGCAGCGTTGACGTGTCGGCAAACGAGCAGTTCTTC. Translation gives CSVDVSANEQFF.

A single count supports this clone. V is TRBV2 and J is TRBJ2-1, with D perhaps matching TRBD2 (6 bases). Germline V CDR1 and CDR2: SNHLY, FYNNEI. The CDR3 is 14 amino acids. Trimming pared 7 bases from V and 3 bases from J, leaving 13 bases between. CDR3 in amino acids: CASNGGTNYNEQFF. CDR3 DNA: TGTGCCAGCAACGGGGGAACTAACTACAATGAGCAGTTCTTC.

The CDR3 nucleotides read TGTGCCAGCAGTGGTGGACACGTGAACACTGAAGCTTTCTTT. It specifies CASSGGHVNTEAFF. This chain links TRBV6-5 with TRBJ1-1, with D tentatively TRBD1 (5 bases). Between the trimmed V and J ends, which lost 5 bases and 0 bases, there was a span of 10 bases. CDR1 MNHEY and CDR2 SVGAGI come from the germline V gene. The CDR3 contains 14 residues.

The chain has TRBV7-9 and TRBJ1-2; no firm D call. V was cut by 1 base and J by 3 bases, with 6 bases left in between. Germline CDR1 SEHNR, CDR2 FQNEAQ (reference sequence). The CDR3 spans 13 residues. The CDR3 sequence: CASSLGRDYGYTF. In nucleotides, the CDR3 is TGTGCCAGCAGCTTAGGGAGGGACTATGGCTACACCTTC.

Of note for this clone: One junction end disagrees with the germline gene, perhaps due to a read error. The V and J genes are TRBV28 and TRBJ1-4; 9 nucleotides line up with TRBD1. The germline V gene encodes CDR1 MDHEN and CDR2 SYDVKM. The CDR3 consists of 13 residues. The DNA for the CDR3 is TGTGTCAGCCACAGGGGGCAAAATGAAAAACTGTTTTTT. Translating gives CVSHRGQNEKLFF.